This T cell receptor beta chain was sequenced in a study of T cell changes during pregnancy in multiple sclerosis (dated by TCRdb to the late 2010s). At the level of the whole study: In women with multiple sclerosis, the researchers looked at how the T cell repertoire shifted as pregnancy progressed.

Based on the germline V gene, the CDR1 and CDR2 sequences are SGHTA and FQGNSA. Inclusive of the bounding cysteine and phenylalanine, the CDR3 is 16 residues long. Only the CDR3 region is kept as DNA, spanning 48 bases read in frame from base 1. V sheds 1 base and J sheds 0 bases, leaving 12 bases between their ends. A remark on this clone: Its cognate antigen has yet to be identified. Per-base qualities were not stored, and no clone one base away is much larger.

The library was produced with the immunoSEQ multiplex PCR assay. The table was pulled from immuneACCESS by TCRdb, which kept in-frame rearrangements only. Such tables lose some clones; where checked, under half of the loss comes from unresolved V genes, and the rest has no known cause. The sample table shows around 130,000 clones, and approximately 93% are seen once. The ten largest clones represent less than 7.5% of the sample. The sequencing used peripheral blood, collected before pregnancy. This sequence uses TRBV7-2 and TRBJ1-1, with the D gene too uncertain to name. The origin of this receptor is a female donor with multiple sclerosis, enrolled in a pregnancy study. The CDR3 loop reads CASSLDAGYMNTEAFF. Read as DNA, the sequence is TGTGCCAGCAGCTTAGATGCGGGCTATATGAACACTGAAGCTTTCTTT.